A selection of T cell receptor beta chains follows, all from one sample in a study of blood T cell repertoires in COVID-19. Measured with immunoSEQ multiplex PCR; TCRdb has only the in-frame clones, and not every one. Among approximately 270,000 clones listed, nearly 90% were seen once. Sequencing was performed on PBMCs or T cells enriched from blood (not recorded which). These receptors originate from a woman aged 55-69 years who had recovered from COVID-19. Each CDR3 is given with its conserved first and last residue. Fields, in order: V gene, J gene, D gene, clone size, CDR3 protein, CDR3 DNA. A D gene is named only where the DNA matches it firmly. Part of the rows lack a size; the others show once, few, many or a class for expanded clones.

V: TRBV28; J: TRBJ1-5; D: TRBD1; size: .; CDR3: CASRTGSPYSNQPQHF; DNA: TGTGCCAGCCGGACAGGGTCCCCGTATAGCAATCAGCCCCAGCATTTT
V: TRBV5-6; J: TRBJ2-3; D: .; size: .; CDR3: CASSSTGRADTQYF; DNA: TGTGCCAGCAGCTCCACAGGGAGGGCAGATACGCAGTATTTT
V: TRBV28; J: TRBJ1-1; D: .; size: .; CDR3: CASSLVGGTEAFF; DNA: TGTGCCAGCAGTTTAGTCGGGGGCACTGAAGCTTTCTTT
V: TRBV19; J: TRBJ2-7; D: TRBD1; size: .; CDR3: CASSIKGQGFSYEQYF; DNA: TGTGCCAGTAGTATAAAGGGACAGGGATTCTCCTACGAGCAGTACTTC
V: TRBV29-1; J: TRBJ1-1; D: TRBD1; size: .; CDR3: CSVSHTGGHTEAFF; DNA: TGCAGCGTTTCCCACACAGGGGGGCACACTGAAGCTTTCTTT
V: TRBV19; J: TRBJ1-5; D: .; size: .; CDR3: CASSGGLWQPQHF; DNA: TGTGCCAGTAGTGGGGGACTTTGGCAGCCCCAGCATTTT
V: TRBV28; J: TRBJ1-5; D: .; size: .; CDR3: CASSLEGIGYSNQPQHF; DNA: TGTGCCAGCAGTTTAGAGGGAATCGGATATAGCAATCAGCCCCAGCATTTT
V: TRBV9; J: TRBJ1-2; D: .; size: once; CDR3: CAMREGPNYGYTF; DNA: TGTGCCATGCGGGAGGGACCTAACTATGGCTACACCTTC
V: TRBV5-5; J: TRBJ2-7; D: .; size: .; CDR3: CASRLGSRDEQYF; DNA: TGTGCCAGCAGGTTGGGCAGCCGGGACGAGCAGTACTTC
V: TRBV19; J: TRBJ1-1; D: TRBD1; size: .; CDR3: CASSFQGVESEAFF; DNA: TGTGCCAGTAGTTTTCAGGGGGTGGAAAGCGAAGCTTTCTTT
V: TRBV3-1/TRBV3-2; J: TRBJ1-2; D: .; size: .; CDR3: CASSQDLGLSYGYTF; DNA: TGTGCCAGCAGCCAAGATCTCGGACTCTCCTATGGCTACACCTTC
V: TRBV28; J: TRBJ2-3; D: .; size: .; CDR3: CASTFRGTLTDTQYF; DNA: TGTGCCAGCACCTTCCGGGGGACCCTCACAGATACGCAGTATTTT
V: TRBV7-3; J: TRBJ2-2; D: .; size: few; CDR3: CASSLSRDNTGELFF; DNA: TGTGCCAGCAGCTTATCCAGGGATAACACCGGGGAGCTGTTTTTT
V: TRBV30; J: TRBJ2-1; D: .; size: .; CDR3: CAWSTLGTLRNEQFF; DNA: TGTGCCTGGAGTACTCTAGGGACACTCAGGAATGAGCAGTTCTTC